These 20 T cell receptor beta chains came from one sample sequenced in a study of blood T cell repertoires in COVID-19 (TCRdb year 2020). Libraries were built with the immunoSEQ multiplex PCR assay. TCRdb's version of the immuneACCESS table is confined to in-frame rearrangements and falls short of the full clone set. An unresolved V gene accounts for under half of the shortfall where checked; the remainder is of unknown origin. The sample records about 310,000 clones, roughly 87% of which are singletons. More than 8.5% of the sample comes from the top ten. The sequencing sample was made of PBMCs or T cells enriched from blood (not recorded which). These TCRs come from a woman under 30 who had recovered from COVID-19.

This clone was counted a single time. The rearrangement joins TRBV11-3 to TRBJ2-1, with 10 bases aligning to TRBD2. Germline CDR1 and CDR2: SGHNT and YENEEA. Trimming at V came to 2 bases and at J to 11 bases, leaving 3 bases not matched to a gene. This CDR3 is 13 amino acids long. For the CDR3, the DNA is TGTGCCAGCAGCTTAAGAGCGGGAGGGAAGCAGTTCTTC. It specifies CASSLRAGGKQFF.

The chain uses TRBV7-9 and TRBJ2-1, with 8 bases that match TRBD2. CDR3 length: 17 amino acids. The germline V gene encodes CDR1 SEHNR and CDR2 FQNEAQ (reference sequence). J gave up 0 bases and V 2 bases, and 6 bases lay outside the gene matches. The CDR3, as DNA: TGTGCCAGCAGCTTATACGGCGGGGGGAACTCCTACAATGAGCAGTTCTTC. Encoded protein: CASSLYGGGNSYNEQFF.

The chain uses TRBV6-2 or TRBV6-3 and TRBJ1-5; TRBD1 might be the D (5 bases). Trimming removed 4 bases at V and 11 bases at J, with 18 bases between. Germline CDR1 reads MNHEY; CDR2 reads SVGEGT. This CDR3 is 14 amino acids long. The CDR3 sequence: CASSLAGEDGTQHF. The CDR3 nucleotides read TGTGCCAGCAGTTTAGCGGGGGAGGATGGGACCCAGCATTTT.

The chain has TRBV30 and TRBJ2-5, with a tentative D call TRBD2 (6 bases). The CDR3 is 14 residues long. V was shortened by 0 bases and J by 2 bases, with 10 bases between the two germline ends. Per the germline V gene, CDR1 is GTSNPN and CDR2 is SVGIG (reference sequence). CDR3 in amino acids: CAWSVRRGQETQYF. Here the CDR3 DNA reads TGTGCCTGGAGTGTAAGGAGGGGACAAGAGACCCAGTACTTC.

A single count supports this clone. This chain connects TRBV21-1 to TRBJ1-2. TRBV21-1 is a recognized pseudogene. The CDR3 length is 14 residues. The CDR3 bases are TGTGCCAGCAGCAAGAACGGAGCTAACTATGGCTACACCTTC. It codes for CASSKNGANYGYTF.

In this sample, this clone turned up a few times. V and J are TRBV2 and TRBJ2-1, with 11 bases lining up with TRBD1. This CDR3 contains 15 residues. The germline gives CDR1 SNHLY, CDR2 FYNNEI. The V and J ends lost 5 bases and 8 bases, in that order; junction bases with no gene match: 8. The CDR3 coding sequence is TGTGCCAGCAGTTCCGGGACAGGGGGTTTCGATGAGCAGTTCTTC. Encoded protein: CASSSGTGGFDEQFF. Drawing the rest from reference TRBV2 and TRBJ2-1, the complete variable domain is EPEVTQTPSHQVTQMGQEVILRCVPISNHLYFYWYRQILGQKVEFLVSFYNNEISEKSEIFDDQFSVERPDGSNFTLKIRSTKLEDSAMYFCASSSGTGGFDEQFFGPGTRLTVL.

The J gene is TRBJ2-5, the V gene TRBV5-1; TRBD1 matches at 7 bases. Per germline, CDR1 SGHRS and CDR2 YFSETQ. This CDR3 is built from 15 residues. The V gene end was trimmed by 6 bases and the J gene end by 1 base; junction bases not matched to a gene: 9. The CDR3 nucleotides read TGCGCCAGCACAAGGGACAGACTAATCCAAGAGACCCAGTACTTC. As protein: CASTRDRLIQETQYF.

On this clone: Other nucleotide sequences from this sample produce the same CDR3. The chain carries TRBV19 and TRBJ1-1; D perhaps matches TRBD1 (6 bases). V lost 4 bases, J lost 1 base, and 7 bases lay in between. The germline gives CDR1 LNHDA, CDR2 SQIVND (reference sequence). This CDR3 is 13 amino acids long. CDR3 region: CASSTTGNTEAFF. The CDR3 DNA follows: TGTGCCAGTAGTACGACAGGGAACACTGAAGCTTTCTTT.

The chain joins TRBV5-1 to TRBJ1-2, with unresolved D. The germline CDR1 and CDR2 sequences are SGHRS and YFSETQ. Trimming shortened V by 2 bases and J by 4 bases, and 9 bases separated the two germline ends. The CDR3 spans 13 residues. CDR3 region: CASSLTESYGYTF. CDR3 nucleotides: TGCGCCAGCAGCTTAACGGAGAGCTATGGCTACACCTTC.

The V gene is TRBV3-1 (or the pseudogene TRBV3-2), the J gene TRBJ2-5, with 10 bases lining up with TRBD1. Germline values: CDR1 LGHDT, CDR2 YNNKEL (reference sequence). V was pared by 3 bases and J by 5 bases, with 6 bases of the junction left unmatched. The CDR3 is made up of 15 amino acids. CDR3 residues: CASSHRQGATETQYF. Here the CDR3 DNA reads TGTGCCAGCAGCCACCGACAGGGGGCGACGGAGACCCAGTACTTC.

A few counts support this clone. The V and J genes are TRBV7-2 and TRBJ2-3; 9 nucleotides match TRBD2. Trimming at V came to 2 bases and at J to 0 bases, leaving 12 bases not matched to a gene. The V gene's germline CDR1 is SGHTA and CDR2 FQGNSA. This CDR3 has 19 amino acids. CDR3 sequence (DNA): TGTGCCAGCAGCTTAAATCCGGGACTAGCCCCCCGGAGCACAGATACGCAGTATTTT. This translates into CASSLNPGLAPRSTDTQYF.

The genes are TRBV30 and TRBJ2-7; D is possibly TRBD2 (6 bases). The CDR3 length is 13 residues. Germline V lookup: CDR1 GTSNPN, CDR2 SVGIG (reference sequence). Trimming took 8 bases from V and 6 from J, leaving 20 bases between them. The CDR3: CAGARRGASEQYF. The CDR3 DNA is TGTGCCGGGGCCAGACGCGGGGCCTCCGAGCAGTACTTC.

This chain uses TRBV28 with TRBJ1-5; D not certain. The germline V gene has CDR1 MDHEN and CDR2 SYDVKM. The ends were cut back, 3 bases at V and 0 bases at J, with 15 bases in the middle. This CDR3 is built from 17 residues. CDR3 region: CASSFRLEVLSNQPQHF. The DNA for the CDR3 is TGTGCCAGCAGTTTTAGATTAGAGGTCCTTAGCAATCAGCCCCAGCATTTT.

The chain has TRBV29-1 and TRBJ2-5, with TRBD2 matching 11 bases. In germline, CDR1 is SQVTM, CDR2 ANQGSEA. The V segment lost 4 bases and the J segment 4 bases; nucleotides outside the gene matches: 2. The length of the CDR3 is 13 residues. CDR3 in DNA: TGCAGCGTTGTTAGCGGGGGGGTAGAGACCCAGTACTTC. This gives the protein CSVVSGGVETQYF.

The V call is TRBV18, the J call TRBJ2-1; 10 positions agree with TRBD2. The length of the CDR3 is 17 residues. The trim removed 0 bases at V and 9 bases at J, leaving 11 bases unmatched. Germline CDR1 reads KGHSH; CDR2 reads LQKENI. The CDR3 nucleotides are TGTGCCAGCTCACCACCGAATTCAGCTAGCGGGAGAGGTGAGCAGTTCTTC. This gives the protein CASSPPNSASGRGEQFF.

The V call is TRBV5-4, the J call TRBJ1-3; 10 bases are shared with TRBD1. This CDR3 region has 17 residues. Germline CDR1 is SGHNT and CDR2 is YYREEE (reference sequence). V gave up 0 bases and J gave up 2 bases; unmatched junction bases: 5. The CDR3 is CASSLGGQGVTGNTIYF. In DNA, the CDR3 is TGTGCCAGCAGCTTGGGCGGACAGGGGGTAACTGGAAACACCATATATTTT.

This chain links TRBV7-9 with TRBJ1-6; 8 bases agree with TRBD1. This CDR3 is built from 15 residues. The germline CDR1 and CDR2 sequences are SEHNR and FQNEAQ (reference sequence). Losses at the gene ends were 7 bases for V and 11 bases for J; bases not matched to a gene: 13. This CDR3 reads CASKPGTGGTAPLHF. For the CDR3, the DNA is TGTGCCAGCAAACCCGGTACAGGGGGGACCGCACCCCTCCACTTT.

This chain links TRBV5-4 with TRBJ1-2, with TRBD1 identical over 9 bases. CDR3 length equals 13 residues. CDR1 is SGHNT and CDR2 is YYREEE in the germline V gene (reference sequence). The V segment lost 6 bases and the J segment 8 bases; nucleotides outside the gene matches: 8. CDR3 sequence: CASTEGQGGGYTF. The CDR3 DNA reads TGTGCCAGCACCGAGGGACAGGGCGGCGGCTACACCTTC.

The chain links TRBV6-5 to TRBJ1-5; no definite D call. This CDR3 has 16 amino acids. Germline values: CDR1 MNHEY, CDR2 SVGAGI. V lost 0 bases and J 5 bases, leaving 14 bases between the germline ends. The CDR3 nucleotides are TGTGCCAGCAGTTACTCTGCCTCGTCCGGTCATCAGCCCCAGCATTTT. Encoded protein: CASSYSASSGHQPQHF.

V usage is TRBV28 and J usage is TRBJ1-1; 7 nucleotides agree with TRBD1. Germline values: CDR1 MDHEN, CDR2 SYDVKM. Trimming cost V 2 bases and J 5 bases; bases outside gene matches: 8. The CDR3 sequence is 15 residues long. In DNA, the CDR3 is TGTGCCAGCAGTTTACTCGACAGGGTGCGGACTGAAGCTTTCTTT. Translating gives CASSLLDRVRTEAFF.